The 3 T cell receptor beta chains below come from one sample, sequenced in a study of cytomegalovirus exposure and HLA in healthy donors. Primers for the PCR totalled 60 Vbeta and 13 Jbeta. Measured with immunoSEQ multiplex PCR; TCRdb has only the in-frame clones, and not every one. The sample table sets out more than 90,000 clones. Sequenced: PBMCs. The receptors were gathered from a man aged 40-49 years in good health and CMV-seropositive.

The rearrangement links TRBV7-9 to TRBJ1-2; 8 bases are a match to TRBD1. Germline CDR1 SEHNR, CDR2 FQNEAQ (reference sequence). This CDR3 has 13 amino acids. V lost 10 bases, J lost 7 bases, and 11 bases stayed unmatched. The CDR3 region is CATTQTGDSGYTF. Written as DNA, the CDR3 is TGTGCCACCACTCAGACAGGGGACTCTGGCTACACCTTC.

The V and J genes are TRBV28 and TRBJ2-5; D is unresolved. Trimming removed 7 bases from V and 5 bases from J, with 8 bases in between. The germline V gene has CDR1 MDHEN and CDR2 SYDVKM. The CDR3 totals 11 residues. In DNA, the CDR3 is TGTGCCAGCAATAACGGGGAGACCCAGTACTTC. It yields the protein CASNNGETQYF.

Here the CDR3 DNA reads TGCGCCAGCAGCTTGACGGGACAGCGGTCTGGGGCCAACGTCCTGACTTTC. Translated, it gives CASSLTGQRSGANVLTF. The gene calls are TRBV5-1 and TRBJ2-6; the match to TRBD1 covers 7 bases. The CDR3 is 17 amino acids. Per germline, CDR1 SGHRS and CDR2 YFSETQ. The V and J ends lost 1 base and 1 base, in that order; junction bases with no gene match: 5.